A single sample is the source of the 24 T cell receptor beta chains below, sequenced in a study of T cell responses to AZD1222 COVID-19 vaccine. Generated by immunoSEQ multiplex PCR, the TCRdb table keeps only in-frame clones and is missing some. The sample lists about 87,000 clones, 85% to 90% occurring once. Source: peripheral blood, taken on day 0 of AZD1222 vaccination. The receptor source for this set is an adult in good health.

The chain combines TRBV5-4 with TRBJ1-6, with 9 bases lining up with TRBD1. The CDR3 covers 16 residues. Germline-derived CDR1 and CDR2 are SGHNT and YYREEE (reference sequence). V shed 1 base and J 7 bases; nucleotides not matched to a gene: 6. The CDR3 spells CASSLTGGQPNSPLHF. The CDR3 DNA sequence: TGTGCCAGCAGCTTGACAGGGGGCCAACCAAATTCACCCCTCCACTTT. Full variable domain (missing parts from reference TRBV5-4 and TRBJ1-6): ETGVTQSPTHLIKTRGQQVTLRCSSQSGHNTVSWYQQALGQGPQFIFQYYREEENGRGNFPPRFSGLQFPNYSSELNVNALELDDSALYLCASSLTGGQPNSPLHFGNGTRLTVT.

The chain employs TRBV29-1 and TRBJ1-4; unclear D gene. The V gene's germline CDR1 is SQVTM and CDR2 ANQGSEA. The CDR3 length is 12 residues. V was pared by 0 bases and J by 7 bases, with 6 bases between. The CDR3 loop is CSVEDDGEKLFF. In DNA form, the CDR3 reads TGCAGCGTTGAAGATGACGGTGAAAAACTGTTTTTT.

This rearrangement joins TRBV9 to TRBJ1-1; possibly TRBD1 for D (5 bases). The germline V gene encodes CDR1 SGDLS and CDR2 YYNGEE. This CDR3 contains 14 residues. V lost 3 bases to trimming and J lost 1 base, with 10 bases between them. DNA of the CDR3: TGTGCCAGCAGCGCCCTTGGGGGGAACACTGAAGCTTTCTTT. Its translation is CASSALGGNTEAFF.

J is TRBJ2-5 and V is TRBV5-7; tentative D call: TRBD2 (5 bases). TRBV5-7 is given ORF status, its function remaining uncertain. The V and J ends lost 8 bases and 5 bases respectively, with 19 bases between them. CDR3 length equals 14 residues. The CDR3 DNA reads TGTGCCAGTCGAGGGTGGAGCGCCGCCGAGACCCAGTACTTC. It encodes CASRGWSAAETQYF.

This clone turned up a few times. The chain uses TRBV21-1 and TRBJ1-2; the table gives TRBD1 as D, unverified against the DNA. TRBV21-1 is a recognized pseudogene. The CDR3 length is 15 residues. The chain's CDR3 is CASSKGGPANYGYTF. The CDR3 DNA sequence: TGTGCCAGCAGCAAAGGGGGGCCCGCTAACTATGGCTACACCTTC.

The V gene is TRBV19, the J gene TRBJ2-1, with 9 positions matching TRBD1. In germline, CDR1 is LNHDA, CDR2 SQIVND (reference sequence). CDR3 size: 14 residues. The trim removed 3 bases at V and 10 bases at J, leaving 7 bases unmatched. Here the CDR3 reads CASSMRIQGAEQFF. The DNA of the CDR3 is TGTGCCAGTAGTATGAGGATACAGGGGGCCGAGCAGTTCTTC. The entire variable domain, with the rest obtained from reference TRBV19 and TRBJ2-1, is as follows: DGGITQSPKYLFRKEGQNVTLSCEQNLNHDAMYWYRQDPGQGLRLIYYSQIVNDFQKGDIAEGYSVSREKKESFPLTVTSAQKNPTAFYLCASSMRIQGAEQFFGPGTRLTVL.

This sequence joins TRBV18 and TRBJ2-7; D ambiguous. Trimming took 1 base from V and 6 from J, leaving 7 bases between them. The CDR3 consists of 12 residues. CDR1 is KGHSH and CDR2 is LQKENI in the germline V gene. The CDR3 sequence is CASSPLDREQYF. As DNA, the CDR3 is TGTGCCAGCTCACCACTAGACCGCGAGCAGTACTTC. The whole variable domain, filled in from reference TRBV18 and TRBJ2-7, reads NAGVMQNPRHLVRRRGQEARLRCSPMKGHSHVYWYRQLPEEGLKFMVYLQKENIIDESGMPKERFSAEFPKEGPSILRIQQVVRGDSAAYFCASSPLDREQYFGPGTRLTVT.

The chain joins TRBV7-9 to TRBJ1-1, with TRBD1 identical over 9 bases. Germline V lookup: CDR1 SEHNR, CDR2 FQNEAQ (reference sequence). The CDR3 covers 15 residues. V lost 4 bases and J lost 1; bases outside the gene matches: 4. CDR3: CASSYRGRGNTEAFF. DNA for the CDR3: TGTGCCAGCAGCTACAGGGGGCGCGGGAACACTGAAGCTTTCTTT. The full variable domain, in which reference TRBV7-9 and TRBJ1-1 provide the parts outside the CDR3, is DTGVSQNPRHKITKRGQNVTFRCDPISEHNRLYWYRQTLGQGPEFLTYFQNEAQLEKSRLLSDRFSAERPKGSFSTLEIQRTEQGDSAMYLCASSYRGRGNTEAFFGQGTRLTVV.

This sequence joins TRBV6-4 and TRBJ2-1; D possibly corresponds to TRBD2 (5 bases). This CDR3 comprises 15 residues. V lost 0 bases to trimming and J lost 3 bases, with 9 bases between them. Germline V gene sequence: CDR1 MRHNA, CDR2 SNTAGT. Written as DNA, the CDR3 is TGTGCCAGCAGTGACTCCGCTACTAGCTACAATGAGCAGTTCTTC. This encodes CASSDSATSYNEQFF.

Remarks on this clone: Within the sample, other DNA sequences also encode this same CDR3. CDR3 in amino acids: CASSLGREQYF. CDR3 nucleotides: TGTGCCAGCAGTTTAGGCCGCGAGCAGTACTTC. The chain carries TRBV12-3 or TRBV12-4 and TRBJ2-7, with D hard to call. V was trimmed by 1 base and J by 6 bases, leaving 4 bases between them. The CDR3 is 11 residues long.

This rearrangement joins TRBV18 to TRBJ2-7; D gene ambiguous. Germline values: CDR1 KGHSH, CDR2 LQKENI. This CDR3 spans 13 amino acids. V was shortened by 3 bases and J by 1 base, with 7 bases between the two germline ends. The CDR3 protein is CASSPTQSYEQYF. The CDR3 region has the DNA TGTGCCAGCTCACCTACGCAGTCCTACGAGCAGTACTTC. Variable domain in full (rest from reference TRBV18 and TRBJ2-7): NAGVMQNPRHLVRRRGQEARLRCSPMKGHSHVYWYRQLPEEGLKFMVYLQKENIIDESGMPKERFSAEFPKEGPSILRIQQVVRGDSAAYFCASSPTQSYEQYFGPGTRLTVT.

The chain is built from TRBV27 and TRBJ2-3, with TRBD2 identical over 13 bases. The V and J ends lost 0 bases and 4 bases, in that order; junction bases with no gene match: 7. CDR1 is MNHEY and CDR2 is SMNVEV in the germline V gene (reference sequence). CDR3 length: 18 amino acids. The CDR3, as DNA: TGTGCCAGCAGTTTATCCCAACTAGCGGGGGGGAGGGCAGATACGCAGTATTTT. The encoded protein is CASSLSQLAGGRADTQYF.

The rearrangement joins TRBV6-2 or TRBV6-3 to TRBJ1-1; D remains unclear. The CDR3 consists of 12 residues. Germline assignment: CDR1 MNHEY and CDR2 SVGEGT. Trimming pared 0 bases from V and 4 bases from J, leaving 3 bases between. The DNA of the CDR3 is TGTGCCAGCAGTTACTCGGTCACTGAAGCTTTCTTT. Translating gives CASSYSVTEAFF.

The chain employs TRBV5-1 and TRBJ2-3, with a tentative D call TRBD2 (6 bases). The CDR3 is 15 amino acids. Per the germline V gene, CDR1 is SGHRS and CDR2 is YFSETQ. The V end was cut by 1 base, the J end by 5 bases, with 14 bases between. The DNA of the CDR3 is TGCGCCAGCAGCTTGATGCAGGGAGGTGGAGATACGCAGTATTTT. As protein: CASSLMQGGGDTQYF.

The chain carries TRBV9 and TRBJ1-3, with D unclear. CDR1 SGDLS and CDR2 YYNGEE come from the germline V gene. Trimming took off 4 bases at V and 0 bases at J, with 11 bases between the two ends. The CDR3 is made up of 15 amino acids. CDR3 residues: CASSSRSNSGNTIYF. In DNA form, the CDR3 reads TGTGCCAGCAGCTCCCGCTCAAACTCTGGAAACACCATATATTTT.

The chain has TRBV7-2 and TRBJ2-1; a possible D gene is TRBD1 (5 bases). V lost 2 bases and J 0 bases, leaving 17 bases between the germline ends. Germline CDR1 SGHTA, CDR2 FQGNSA. There are 18 residues in the CDR3. Here the CDR3 reads CASSLNIRGQVSYNEQFF. The CDR3 bases are TGTGCCAGCAGCTTAAATATTAGGGGCCAGGTCTCCTACAATGAGCAGTTCTTC.

The V call is TRBV3-1 (or the pseudogene TRBV3-2), the J call TRBJ2-1; 12 bases are shared with TRBD2. Losses at the gene ends were 1 base for V and 1 base for J; bases not matched to a gene: 5. CDR3 length equals 18 residues. Germline CDR1 is LGHDT and CDR2 is YNNKEL (reference sequence). This CDR3 reads CASSQGLAGVVSYNEQFF. DNA of the CDR3: TGTGCCAGCAGCCAAGGACTAGCGGGGGTAGTATCCTACAATGAGCAGTTCTTC.

The chain links TRBV19 to TRBJ1-4; D remains unclear. Looked up from germline, CDR1 is LNHDA and CDR2 is SQIVND (reference sequence). V lost 0 bases, J lost 8 bases, and 7 bases lay in between. This CDR3 is built from 13 residues. CDR3 sequence (DNA): TGTGCCAGTAGTATAGATCAACGAGAAAAACTGTTTTTT. This gives the protein CASSIDQREKLFF.

The chain recombines TRBV3-1 (or the pseudogene TRBV3-2) with TRBJ2-3; 12 nucleotides line up with TRBD2. The CDR3 runs 18 residues. V was pared by 4 bases and J by 1 base, with 9 bases of the junction left unmatched. Germline V gene lookup returns CDR1 LGHDT and CDR2 YNNKEL (reference sequence). CDR3 in DNA: TGTGCCAGCAGCCGCAACCCGACTAGCGGGGGTCGCACAGATACGCAGTATTTT. It is translated as CASSRNPTSGGRTDTQYF.

The V and J genes are TRBV27 and TRBJ1-1; weak D call: TRBD1 (5 bases). Germline V gene sequence: CDR1 MNHEY, CDR2 SMNVEV (reference sequence). V was shortened by 3 bases and J by 5 bases, with 10 bases between the two germline ends. The CDR3 is 13 amino acids. The CDR3 here is CASSFPGRTEAFF. For the CDR3, the DNA is TGTGCCAGCAGTTTTCCAGGGAGGACTGAAGCTTTCTTT.

The CDR3 spells CASSLATGSNQPQHF. CDR3 coding DNA: TGTGCCAGCAGCTTAGCAACGGGCAGCAATCAGCCCCAGCATTTT. V is TRBV7-2 and J is TRBJ1-5, with D unresolved. The germline V gene has CDR1 SGHTA and CDR2 FQGNSA. The CDR3 extends over 15 amino acids. Trimming shortened V by 0 bases and J by 1 base, and 7 bases separated the two germline ends. Supplemented by reference TRBV7-2 and TRBJ1-5, the full variable domain reads GAGVSQSPSNKVTEKGKDVELRCDPISGHTALYWYRQSLGQGLEFLIYFQGNSAPDKSGLPSDRFSAERTGGSVSTLTIQRTQQEDSAVYLCASSLATGSNQPQHFGDGTRLSIL.

The rearrangement links TRBV5-1 to TRBJ2-5; the D is unclear. Trimming cost V 0 bases and J 0 bases, with 0 bases left between them. The CDR3 runs to 12 residues. Germline CDR1 SGHRS, CDR2 YFSETQ. The CDR3 sequence: CASSLDQETQYF. The CDR3 DNA sequence: TGCGCCAGCAGCTTGGACCAAGAGACCCAGTACTTC.

The rearrangement links TRBV7-2 to TRBJ1-2; perhaps TRBD1 as D (5 bases). Deletions cut 8 bases from V and 8 bases from J, with 12 bases between. The CDR3 totals 11 residues. Looked up from germline, CDR1 is SGHTA and CDR2 is FQGNSA. CDR3 sequence reads: CASLGLQGYTF. CDR3 nucleotide sequence: TGTGCCAGCTTGGGACTCCAAGGCTACACCTTC.

The chain links TRBV5-6 to TRBJ1-1; D gene unclear. Germline V gives CDR1 SGHDT, CDR2 YYEEEE. Trimming took 1 base from V and 2 from J, leaving 9 bases between them. CDR3 length: 14 amino acids. Here the CDR3 reads CASSLIGANTEAFF. For the CDR3, the DNA is TGTGCCAGCAGCTTGATCGGAGCTAACACTGAAGCTTTCTTT.